Listed below are T cell receptor beta chains from one sample, sequenced in a study of blood T cell repertoires in COVID-19. Measured with immunoSEQ multiplex PCR; TCRdb has only the in-frame clones, and not every one. The sample records more than 50,000 clones, 75% to 95% being singletons. Sample: peripheral blood. The receptors originated from an elderly man with acute or convalescent COVID-19. Each CDR3 is given with its conserved first and last residue. Each record gives: J gene, V gene, clone size, CDR3 length, D gene, CDR3 DNA, CDR3 protein. D genes are given only for firm matches. The size field is filled for only some rows; it gives once, few, many or a size class.

>TRBJ1-2|TRBV7-8|.|15|TRBD1
TGTGCCAGCAGCTTGGGACAGGGCAATAACTATGGCTACACCTTC
CASSLGQGNNYGYTF
>TRBJ1-1|TRBV2|.|11|.
TGTGCCAGCAGGGCCAACACTGAAGCTTTCTTT
CASRANTEAFF
>TRBJ2-7|TRBV7-2|once|14|TRBD1
TGTGCCAGCAGCCCGACAGGGGCTTGGGTCGAGCAGTACTTC
CASSPTGAWVEQYF
>TRBJ2-5|TRBV10-3|once|14|.
TGTGCCATCAGTCCTCAGCCTAGCCAAGAGACCCAGTACTTC
CAISPQPSQETQYF
>TRBJ2-5|TRBV19|.|16|TRBD2
TGTGCCAGTAGCCAGGGGACTAGCGGGTACCAAGAGACCCAGTACTTC
CASSQGTSGYQETQYF
>TRBJ1-6|TRBV6-6|.|14|.
TGTGCCAGCAGCCTGACAGAAGATCACATTCCCCTCCACTTT
CASSLTEDHIPLHF
>TRBJ1-1|TRBV30|.|12|TRBD1
TGTGCCCTGGGACAGGGGGTGACTGAAGCTTTCTTT
CALGQGVTEAFF
>TRBJ2-7|TRBV30|.|15|TRBD1
TGTGCCTGGAGTGCTCCGGGACAGGGGACTTACGAGCAGTACTTC
CAWSAPGQGTYEQYF
>TRBJ2-5|TRBV28|.|15|TRBD2
TGTGCCAGCAGTTTCGCCGGGGGGGCGGGAGAGACCCAGTACTTC
CASSFAGGAGETQYF
>TRBJ2-5|TRBV7-6|once|15|.
TGTGCCAGCAGCCCAGTAGGGACTCTCCAAGAGACCCAGTACTTC
CASSPVGTLQETQYF
>TRBJ2-7|TRBV3-1/TRBV3-2|.|14|.
TGTGCCAGCAGCCACCGGGACACTGCCTACGAGCAGTACTTC
CASSHRDTAYEQYF
>TRBJ2-1|TRBV2|.|17|TRBD2
TGTGCCAGCAGTGAAGCCCGGACTAGCGGGGGGGGTAATGAGCAGTTCTTC
CASSEARTSGGGNEQFF
>TRBJ2-7|TRBV5-1|.|14|TRBD1
TGCGCCAGCTCAGGAGGACAGGGTATTCACGAGCAGTACTTC
CASSGGQGIHEQYF
>TRBJ1-1|TRBV12-5|.|13|.
TGTGCTAGTGGTTTGTCAACGGTGAGTCGAGCTTTCTTT
CASGLSTVSRAFF
>TRBJ1-6|TRBV6-2/TRBV6-3|.|13|.
TGTGCCAGCAGTCCCGACTGGTCCGCCCCCCTCCACTTT
CASSPDWSAPLHF
>TRBJ1-2|TRBV7-9|.|18|TRBD1
TGTGCCAGCAGCTTGTCCGGGACAGGTGACCGATCTGGGTATGGCTACACCTTC
CASSLSGTGDRSGYGYTF